The 21 T cell receptor beta chains below come from one sample, sequenced in a study of a mutant IDH1 vaccine in newly diagnosed glioma. Their antigens are not known. Stated time point: week 35, safety follow-up. What each vaccine dose contained was 300 ug of mutant IDH1 20-mer peptide, accompanied by topical imiquimod. Libraries were prepared by immunoSEQ multiplex PCR; TCRdb keeps only in-frame clonotypes and omits some of them. The sample lists tens of thousands of clones; around 94% were seen once. Material: PBMCs, obtained from a glioma patient whose treatment included an IDH1 peptide vaccine. The source is a man aged 45-60 years with glioma.

This chain uses TRBV29-1 with TRBJ2-7, with a possible D match to TRBD2 (5 bases). CDR3 size: 11 residues. Germline V CDR1 and CDR2: SQVTM, ANQGSEA. Trimming left V 4 bases short and J 4 bases short, with 8 bases between. CDR3 loop: CSVGRGYEQYF. Here the CDR3 DNA reads TGCAGCGTTGGCAGAGGGTACGAGCAGTACTTC.

The chain carries TRBV5-8 and TRBJ2-7; D is uncertain. CDR1 is SGHTS, CDR2 YDEGEE, per germline. The CDR3 is 14 residues long. Trimming stripped 1 base from V and 3 bases from J, with 11 bases between. CDR3 sequence (DNA): TGTGCCAGCAGCTTGCGGCAGGTTAGCTACGAGCAGTACTTC. Translated, it gives CASSLRQVSYEQYF.

This chain connects TRBV19 to TRBJ2-3; 13 positions match TRBD2. The CDR3 has 15 amino acids. Germline trimming cut 6 bases from V and 7 bases from J; bases unmatched to any gene: 7. From germline, CDR1 is LNHDA and CDR2 SQIVND (reference sequence). The CDR3: CASSHWTSGSYTQYF. In DNA form, the CDR3 reads TGTGCCAGTAGCCACTGGACTAGCGGGAGTTATACGCAGTATTTT. Complete variable domain (other parts from reference TRBV19 and TRBJ2-3): DGGITQSPKYLFRKEGQNVTLSCEQNLNHDAMYWYRQDPGQGLRLIYYSQIVNDFQKGDIAEGYSVSREKKESFPLTVTSAQKNPTAFYLCASSHWTSGSYTQYFGPGTRLTVL.

The genes are TRBV30 and TRBJ2-3; D is unclear. The length of the CDR3 is 13 residues. Germline loops: CDR1 GTSNPN, CDR2 SVGIG (reference sequence). V was cut by 1 base and J by 2 bases, with 7 bases left in between. The CDR3 DNA reads as TGTGCCTGGAGTGGCCACTCCACAGATACGCAGTATTTT. Its translation: CAWSGHSTDTQYF.

The V call is TRBV5-6, the J call TRBJ1-1; unclear D gene. The V end was cut by 0 bases, the J end by 4 bases, with 7 bases between. Germline assignment: CDR1 SGHDT and CDR2 YYEEEE. This CDR3 comprises 13 residues. The CDR3 spells CASSLGSATEAFF. The CDR3 DNA reads TGTGCCAGCAGCTTGGGGTCAGCCACTGAAGCTTTCTTT.

The rearrangement links TRBV7-2 to TRBJ2-1, with D possibly being TRBD2 (6 bases). The CDR3 is 15 amino acids. Germline V gene data show CDR1 as SGHTA and CDR2 as FQGNSA. The V gene lost 5 bases and the J gene lost 8 bases, with 19 bases spanning the gap. The CDR3 spells CASSRDWGSGDEQFF. The DNA of the CDR3 is TGTGCCAGCAGCCGGGACTGGGGGTCTGGCGATGAGCAGTTCTTC.

The chain is built from TRBV14 and TRBJ1-2, with D possibly matching TRBD1 (5 bases). Trimming removed 4 bases from V and 5 bases from J, with 11 bases in between. Germline lookup yields CDR1 SGHDN and CDR2 FVKESK. CDR3 length: 13 amino acids. The CDR3 is CASSPPAGYGYTF. DNA of the CDR3: TGTGCCAGCAGCCCCCCGGCAGGGTATGGCTACACCTTC. Drawing the rest from reference TRBV14 and TRBJ1-2, the complete variable domain is EAGVTQFPSHSVIEKGQTVTLRCDPISGHDNLYWYRRVMGKEIKFLLHFVKESKQDESGMPNNRFLAERTGGTYSTLKVQPAELEDSGVYFCASSPPAGYGYTFGSGTRLTVV.

This chain joins TRBV7-9 and TRBJ2-7; TRBD2 aligns across 7 bases. V dropped 4 bases and J dropped 5; count of bases not matched to a gene: 14. The CDR3 covers 16 residues. From germline, CDR1 is SEHNR and CDR2 FQNEAQ (reference sequence). As DNA, the CDR3 is TGTGCCAGCAGCTCGGTTGGGGGGGGTAAAGACCACGAGCAGTACTTC. Translating gives CASSSVGGGKDHEQYF.

This clone has only one observation. This chain links TRBV28 with TRBJ2-5, with 7 bases identical to TRBD2. J gave up 2 bases and V 3 bases, and 18 bases lay outside the gene matches. CDR1 is MDHEN, CDR2 SYDVKM, per germline. There are 19 residues in the CDR3. The CDR3 region has the DNA TGTGCCAGCAGTTTCCAGGCGGGAGCGTATCCGAACCGACAAGAGACCCAGTACTTC. This translates into CASSFQAGAYPNRQETQYF.

The chain joins TRBV10-2 to TRBJ2-7, with TRBD1 matching 7 bases. Germline V gene sequence: CDR1 WSHSY, CDR2 SAAADI. The CDR3 totals 12 residues. Losses at the gene ends were 9 bases for V and 3 bases for J; bases not matched to a gene: 5. CDR3 nucleotide sequence: TGCGCCAGTGGGGACAGTCTCTACGAGCAGTACTTC. The encoded protein is CASGDSLYEQYF.

V is TRBV9 and J is TRBJ1-6; D perhaps matches TRBD1 (6 bases). The CDR3 contains 14 residues. V was trimmed by 0 bases and J by 10 bases, leaving 11 bases between them. The V gene's germline CDR1 is SGDLS and CDR2 YYNGEE. CDR3 DNA sequence: TGTGCCAGCAGCGTAGGTATCAGGGGCTCACCCCTCCACTTT. As protein: CASSVGIRGSPLHF.

CDR3 coding DNA: TGTGCCAGCAGCAGGGAGAGGGGGCAATTAACTTTCTTT. Amino acid sequence: CASSRERGQLTFF. This chain uses TRBV5-4 with TRBJ1-1; 7 nucleotides agree with TRBD1. The CDR3 sequence is 13 residues long. Trimming took 4 bases from V and 12 from J; bases not matched to a gene: 12. Germline V CDR1 and CDR2: SGHNT, YYREEE (reference sequence).

This clone was recorded once. The gene calls are TRBV5-1 and TRBJ2-1, with 11 bases fitting TRBD2. There are 16 residues in the CDR3. CDR1 is SGHRS, CDR2 YFSETQ, per germline. V lost 5 bases, J lost 4 bases, and 8 bases stayed unmatched. The CDR3 sequence: CASRVGGLAVYNEQFF. CDR3 coding DNA: TGCGCCAGCAGAGTTGGGGGACTAGCGGTATACAATGAGCAGTTCTTC.

The chain couples TRBV30 to TRBJ2-7; D gene ambiguous. The CDR3 spans 12 residues. The V gene lost 3 bases and the J gene lost 5 bases, with 11 bases spanning the gap. Germline CDR1 reads GTSNPN; CDR2 reads SVGIG (reference sequence). CDR3 DNA: TGTGCCTGGAGCCCCCCCTGGGACGAGCAGTACTTC. As protein: CAWSPPWDEQYF.

V is TRBV5-6 and J is TRBJ2-1, with 9 bases that match TRBD1. J lost 4 bases, V lost 2 bases, and 10 bases had no gene match. This CDR3 has 17 amino acids. Germline CDR1 is SGHDT and CDR2 is YYEEEE. As DNA, the CDR3 is TGTGCCAGCAGCTTTGGAACCGGGACAGGGATTTACAATGAGCAGTTCTTC. This encodes CASSFGTGTGIYNEQFF.

The V and J genes are TRBV25-1 and TRBJ2-1; 9 bases are a match to TRBD1. Germline values: CDR1 MGHDK, CDR2 SYGVNS. The CDR3 sequence is 15 residues long. V lost 6 bases and J lost 7; bases outside the gene matches: 10. The CDR3 loop reads CASRSSGTGWNEQFF. In DNA form, the CDR3 reads TGTGCCAGCAGGTCATCCGGGACAGGGTGGAATGAGCAGTTCTTC.

This chain connects TRBV4-1 to TRBJ2-1; TRBD2 aligns across 11 bases. V shed 6 bases and J 6 bases; nucleotides not matched to a gene: 13. Germline CDR1 MGHRA, CDR2 YSYEKL. The CDR3 has 17 residues. The CDR3 is CASRKGVAGGLRNEQFF. The CDR3 nucleotides are TGCGCCAGCAGAAAGGGAGTAGCGGGAGGGCTCCGCAATGAGCAGTTCTTC.

The gene calls are TRBV6-1 and TRBJ2-3; no clear D. Germline lookup yields CDR1 MNHNS and CDR2 SASEGT. The CDR3 covers 15 residues. Trimming took off 6 bases at V and 4 bases at J, with 17 bases between the two ends. CDR3 sequence reads: CASRALTGSSDTQYF. CDR3 nucleotide sequence: TGTGCCAGCAGGGCCCTCACCGGGTCGTCAGATACGCAGTATTTT.

This clone was seen only a few times. This chain links TRBV30 with TRBJ2-3; no clear D gene. CDR1 and CDR2 from the germline V gene are GTSNPN and SVGIG (reference sequence). Trimming removed 6 bases at V and 9 bases at J, with 13 bases between. CDR3 length: 11 residues. CDR3 in amino acids: CACGWERTQYF. The CDR3 region has the DNA TGTGCCTGCGGCTGGGAACGGACGCAGTATTTT.

The V gene is TRBV15, the J gene TRBJ2-4; a possible D gene is TRBD2 (5 bases). The CDR3 is 15 residues long. Germline CDR1 and CDR2: LNHNV and YYDKDF (reference sequence). Trimming stripped 5 bases from V and 7 bases from J, with 18 bases between. DNA of the CDR3: TGTGCCACCAGCCCCGAGCGAGGGCGTTTGAACATTCAGTACTTC. Its protein product is CATSPERGRLNIQYF.

The V and J genes are TRBV7-9 and TRBJ2-3; D remains ambiguous. The germline CDR1 and CDR2 sequences are SEHNR and FQNEAQ (reference sequence). With 3 bases removed from V and 7 bases from J, the gap between germline ends came to 11 bases. The CDR3 sequence is 13 residues long. CDR3 sequence reads: CASSFSPPNTQYF. Written as DNA, the CDR3 is TGTGCCAGCAGCTTCTCACCGCCTAATACGCAGTATTTT.